The TCR beta chain described here comes from a study of cytomegalovirus exposure and HLA in healthy donors. Study as a whole: Membership in the Caucasian-associated ancestry cluster was found for 75% to 85% of nearly 400 genotyped donors.

Study-level findings and limits: Among donors in an Asian-associated ancestry cluster, a later analysis reportedly found fewer N-insertions than the approximately 670-donor mean.

A word on this clone: Its antigen is currently unknown.

With 60 Vbeta and 13 Jbeta primers, the PCR was carried out. Data came from immunoSEQ multiplex PCR; TCRdb stores just in-frame clones and leaves some out. The sample gives approximately 150,000 clones, less than 85% of which show up once; 5% to 6.5% is in the top ten. CDR3 length: 11 residues. V lost 6 bases to trimming and J lost 4 bases, with 6 bases between them. Germline V gene lookup returns CDR1 MNHNS and CDR2 SASEGT. The TCR was taken from a man in his forties or fifties in good health and CMV-seropositive. The chain is built from TRBV6-1 and TRBJ1-2; no reliable D call. The source material was PBMCs. The CDR3 bases are TGTGCCAGCAGGCGAGCCTATGGCTACACCTTC. Residues: CASRRAYGYTF.